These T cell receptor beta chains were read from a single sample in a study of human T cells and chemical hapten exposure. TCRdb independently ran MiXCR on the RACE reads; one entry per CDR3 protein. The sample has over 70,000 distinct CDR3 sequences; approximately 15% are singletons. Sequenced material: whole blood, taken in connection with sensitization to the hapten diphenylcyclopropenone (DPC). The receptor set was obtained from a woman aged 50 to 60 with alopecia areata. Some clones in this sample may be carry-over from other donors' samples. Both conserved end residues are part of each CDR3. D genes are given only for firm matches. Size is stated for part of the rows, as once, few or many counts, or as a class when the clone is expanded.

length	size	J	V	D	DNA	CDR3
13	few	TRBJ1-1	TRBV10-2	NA	TGCGCCAGCAGTGACAGGGCGAACACTGAAGCTTTCTTT	CASSDRANTEAFF
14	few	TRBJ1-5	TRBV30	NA	TGTGCCTGGAGTGTACTGGGTCGGGACGGAGAAAAGCATTTT	CAWSVLGRDGEKHF
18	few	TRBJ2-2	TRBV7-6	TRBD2	TGTGCCAGCAGCTTAGCTCCGACTAGCGGGAGTTATACCGGGGAGCTGTTTTTT	CASSLAPTSGSYTGELFF
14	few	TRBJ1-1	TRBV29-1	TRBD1	TGCAGCGTTGAAGTCGGACAGGGGAGAACTGAAGCTTTCTTT	CSVEVGQGRTEAFF
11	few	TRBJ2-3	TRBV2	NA	TGTGCCAGCACGGTGAGAGATACGCAGTATTTT	CASTVRDTQYF
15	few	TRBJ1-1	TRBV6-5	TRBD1	TGTGCCAGCAGACAGGGGAAGGGGTATAACACTGAAGCTTTCTTT	CASRQGKGYNTEAFF
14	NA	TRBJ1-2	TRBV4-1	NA	TGCGCCAGCAGCCAAGTACAGGGCAGATATGGCTACACCTTC	CASSQVQGRYGYTF
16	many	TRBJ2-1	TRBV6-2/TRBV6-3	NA	TGTGCCAGCAGTTACTTACCACAGGGTATCTACAATGAGCAGTTCTTC	CASSYLPQGIYNEQFF
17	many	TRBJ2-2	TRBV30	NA	TGTGCCTGGAGTGTCAACTTAGCGGATTCGAACACCGGGGAGCTGTTTTTT	CAWSVNLADSNTGELFF
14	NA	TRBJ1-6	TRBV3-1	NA	TGTGCCAGCAGGAACACAGGGAATTATTCACCCCTCCACTTT	CASRNTGNYSPLHF
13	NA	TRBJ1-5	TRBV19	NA	TGTGCCAGTAGTATGAGGGGGGCCCAGCCCCAGCATTTT	CASSMRGAQPQHF
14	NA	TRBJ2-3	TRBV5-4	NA	TGTGCCAGCAGCTGGGGCGAGAGGTCAGATACGCAGTATTTT	CASSWGERSDTQYF
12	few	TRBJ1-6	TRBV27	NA	TGTGCCAGCAGTTTATGGGGGGCACCCCTCCACTTT	CASSLWGAPLHF
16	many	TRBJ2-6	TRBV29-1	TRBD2	TGCAGCGCAAAACTAGCGGGAGCCTTCGAGGCCAACGTCCTGACTTTC	CSAKLAGAFEANVLTF
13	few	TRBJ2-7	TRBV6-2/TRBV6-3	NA	TGTGCCAGCAGTTACTCGGGTCCCTACGAGCAGTACTTC	CASSYSGPYEQYF
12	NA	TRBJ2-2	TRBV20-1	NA	TGCAGTGCTAGAGGACCCCTCGGGGAGCTGTTTTTT	CSARGPLGELFF
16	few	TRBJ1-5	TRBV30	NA	TGTGCCTGGAGTGAGGCTGGGACACTTAGCAATCAGCCCCAGCATTTT	CAWSEAGTLSNQPQHF
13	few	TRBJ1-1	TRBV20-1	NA	TGCAGTGCCCCACAGCTTATGAACACTGAAGCTTTCTTT	CSAPQLMNTEAFF
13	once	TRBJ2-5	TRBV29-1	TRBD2	TGCAGCGTTGTCGACGGGAGGTTAGAGACCCAGTACTTC	CSVVDGRLETQYF
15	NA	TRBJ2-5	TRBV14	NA	TGTGCCAGCAGCCAATACGGGGGATTGGGAGAGACCCAGTACTTC	CASSQYGGLGETQYF
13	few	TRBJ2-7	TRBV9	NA	TGTGCCAGCAGCGCCGGGACCCACTACGAGCAGTACTTC	CASSAGTHYEQYF
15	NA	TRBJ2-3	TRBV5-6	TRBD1	TGTGCCAACAGCTACACAGGGGACCTCACAGATACGCAGTATTTT	CANSYTGDLTDTQYF
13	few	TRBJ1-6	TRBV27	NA	TGTGCCAGCACGGTGGGGTTTGGTTCACCCCTCCACTTT	CASTVGFGSPLHF
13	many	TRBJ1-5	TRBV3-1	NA	TGTGCCAGCAGCCAAGTCGGTGCTCAGCCCCAGCATTTT	CASSQVGAQPQHF
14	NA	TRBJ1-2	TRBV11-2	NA	TGTGCCAGCAGCCAAAATGATAAGAACTATGGCTACACCTTC	CASSQNDKNYGYTF
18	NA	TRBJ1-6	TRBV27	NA	TGTGCCAGCAGTTTATCAGGACGCAAAAGCTCCTATAATTCACCCCTCCACTTT	CASSLSGRKSSYNSPLHF
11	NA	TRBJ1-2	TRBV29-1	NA	TGCAGCGGCACAGGACCCTATGGCTACACCTTC	CSGTGPYGYTF
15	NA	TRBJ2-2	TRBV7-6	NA	TGTGCCAGCAGCCAAGGGGTTGGGGCCCCCGGGGAGCTGTTTTTT	CASSQGVGAPGELFF
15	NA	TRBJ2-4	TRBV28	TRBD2	TGTGCCAGCAATTTTAGCGGGAGGGCCAAAAACATTCAGTACTTC	CASNFSGRAKNIQYF
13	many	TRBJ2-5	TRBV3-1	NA	TGTGCCAGCAGCCAAGCGGGTGTCGAGACCCAGTACTTC	CASSQAGVETQYF
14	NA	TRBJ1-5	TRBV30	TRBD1	TGTGCCTGGAGTAACGGACAGGGCTTTCAGCCCCAGCATTTT	CAWSNGQGFQPQHF
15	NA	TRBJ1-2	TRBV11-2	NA	TGTGCCAGCAGCTCAATGACCGGGACATTCGATGGCTACACCTTC	CASSSMTGTFDGYTF
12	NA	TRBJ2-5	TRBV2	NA	TGTGCCAGCGGAATGGTCCAAGAGACCCAGTACTTC	CASGMVQETQYF